The present T cell receptor (beta chain) was sequenced within a study of blood T cells in healthy people across ages. Study outcomes and limitations: Unsorted PBMCs ruled out conclusive naive versus antigen-experienced comparison. There was no known CMV status for donors, so expanded clonotype changes were possibly confounded.

Peripheral blood, about 10 milliliters per donor, was collected. Next came a second PCR, run for about 6 to 12 cycles, which used a sample-barcoded 5' primer along with a J-beta primer mix. Each TCR beta cDNA got a 12-nucleotide random molecular identifier. A single record per CDR3 protein comes from TCRdb applying MiXCR to the 5' RACE reads. The sample has hundreds of thousands of distinct CDR3 sequences, about 32% seen once. In its sample, this clonotype was seen many times. What it binds is unknown. This CDR3 is 15 amino acids long. Looked up from germline, CDR1 is SGHVS and CDR2 is FQNEAQ. Deletions cut 1 base from V and 1 base from J, with 11 bases between.

The source is an elderly woman in good health. Material for sequencing was blood. The chain employs TRBV7-8 and TRBJ2-7, with D perhaps TRBD1 (6 bases). The CDR3 is CASSLEGQSSYEQYF. The DNA for the CDR3 is TGTGCCAGCAGCTTAGAAGGACAGAGTTCCTACGAGCAGTACTTC.